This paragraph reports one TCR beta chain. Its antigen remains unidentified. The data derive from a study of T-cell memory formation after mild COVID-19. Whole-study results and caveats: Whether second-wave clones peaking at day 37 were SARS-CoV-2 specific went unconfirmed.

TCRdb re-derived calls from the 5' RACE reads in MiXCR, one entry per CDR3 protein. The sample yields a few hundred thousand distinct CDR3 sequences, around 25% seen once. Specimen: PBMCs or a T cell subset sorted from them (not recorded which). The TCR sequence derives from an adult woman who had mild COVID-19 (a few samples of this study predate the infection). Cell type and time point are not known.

The CDR3 DNA reads TGTGCCAGCAGCTCCCAGACTAGCGGGGGTGTCTTGTATTTT. This gives the protein CASSSQTSGGVLYF. The chain employs TRBV5-5 and TRBJ2-3; TRBD2 aligns across 12 bases. The CDR3 covers 14 residues. Unmatched junction bases numbered 10, after V lost 3 bases and J lost 14 bases. CDR1 SGHKS and CDR2 YYEKEE come from the germline V gene (reference sequence).